The clone carrying this TCR beta chain showed up just a few times. This sample is drawn from a study of blood T cell repertoires in COVID-19. The overall study: Sites across the United States, Italy and Spain contributed samples from acute and convalescent COVID-19. The analysed material was cDNA or gDNA that came from T cells, B-cell-depleted T cells, or PBMCs.

Original data processing: Using reference gene primer amplification, nucleated cell counts were estimated. The data were produced by immunoSEQ multiplex PCR, yet TCRdb's version contains in-frame clones alone and is incomplete. V, J and clone size reflect that table, while D and trimming were determined from the DNA. The repertoire holds around 200,000 clones, with about 88% as singletons. What was sequenced was peripheral blood. The TCR comes from a man aged 35 to 55 with active or convalescent COVID-19.

CDR3 in amino acids: CASSTGGIGFF. The CDR3 region has the DNA TGTGCCAGCAGCACAGGGGGGATAGGTTTCTTT. The chain joins TRBV7-9 to TRBJ1-1; TRBD1 matches 8 bases. The CDR3 extends over 11 amino acids. CDR1 and CDR2 (germline): SEHNR, FQNEAQ (reference sequence). V trimming: 5 bases; J trimming: 13 bases; junction bases outside the gene matches: 6.